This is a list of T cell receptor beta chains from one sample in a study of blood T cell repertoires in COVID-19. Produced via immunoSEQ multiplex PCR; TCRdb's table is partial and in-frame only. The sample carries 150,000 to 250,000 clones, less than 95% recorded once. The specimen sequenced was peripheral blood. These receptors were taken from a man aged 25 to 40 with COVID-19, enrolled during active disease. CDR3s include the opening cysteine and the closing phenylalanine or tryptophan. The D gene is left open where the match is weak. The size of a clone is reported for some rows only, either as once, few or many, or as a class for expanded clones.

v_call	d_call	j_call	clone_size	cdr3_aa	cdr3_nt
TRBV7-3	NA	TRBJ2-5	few	CASSPNGGGRGRLQETQYF	TGTGCCAGCAGCCCAAACGGGGGTGGGCGGGGGCGCCTCCAAGAGACCCAGTACTTC
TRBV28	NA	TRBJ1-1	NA	CASSSITEAFF	TGTGCCAGCAGTTCAATCACTGAAGCTTTCTTT
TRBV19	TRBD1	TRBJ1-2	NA	CASSARGRGGYTF	TGTGCCAGTAGTGCCAGGGGGCGCGGAGGCTACACCTTC
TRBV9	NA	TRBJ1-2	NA	CASSASWEVTSAGGYTF	TGTGCCAGCAGCGCCTCCTGGGAGGTGACGTCCGCGGGGGGCTACACCTTC
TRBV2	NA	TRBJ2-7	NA	CASSVAGGSYEQYF	TGTGCCAGCAGTGTTGCCGGCGGCTCCTACGAGCAGTACTTC
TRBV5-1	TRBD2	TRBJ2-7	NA	CASSSGPGGGYEQYF	TGCGCCAGCAGCTCGGGGCCGGGGGGTGGATACGAGCAGTACTTC
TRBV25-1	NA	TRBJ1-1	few	CASRDRENTEAFF	TGTGCCAGCAGGGACCGGGAGAACACTGAAGCTTTCTTT
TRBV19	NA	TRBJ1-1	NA	CASLRAGAGSEAFF	TGTGCCAGTCTAAGGGCAGGGGCAGGGTCTGAAGCTTTCTTT
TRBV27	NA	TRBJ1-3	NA	CASRQGSGNTIYF	TGTGCCAGCAGACAGGGTTCGGGAAACACCATATATTTT
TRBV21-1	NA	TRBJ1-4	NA	CASSKDEEFF	TGTGCCAGCAGCAAAGACGAGGAGTTTTTT
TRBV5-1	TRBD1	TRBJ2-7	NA	CASSWDRSLLYEQYF	TGCGCCAGCAGCTGGGACAGGTCTTTACTCTACGAGCAGTACTTC
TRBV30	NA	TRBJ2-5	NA	CAWDRDTEGETQYF	TGTGCCTGGGATAGGGACACCGAGGGAGAGACCCAGTACTTC
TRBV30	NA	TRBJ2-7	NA	CAWSVRVGSYEQYF	TGTGCCTGGAGTGTACGGGTTGGGTCCTACGAGCAGTACTTC
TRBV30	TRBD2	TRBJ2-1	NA	CAWSRKGLAGVEQFF	TGTGCCTGGAGTAGGAAGGGCCTAGCGGGGGTTGAGCAGTTCTTC
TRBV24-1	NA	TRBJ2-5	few	CATSDARGGETQYF	TGTGCCACCAGTGATGCTCGCGGTGGAGAGACCCAGTACTTC
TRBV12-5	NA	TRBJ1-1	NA	CASGLVGGETAFF	TGTGCTAGTGGTTTGGTGGGAGGGGAGACGGCTTTCTTT
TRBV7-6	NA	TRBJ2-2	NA	CASSRRARQNTGELFF	TGTGCCAGCAGCCGGCGGGCCAGACAGAACACCGGGGAGCTGTTTTTT
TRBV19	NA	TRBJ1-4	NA	CASSSYLRGGDEKLFF	TGTGCCAGTAGTAGCTATCTCCGGGGTGGAGATGAAAAACTGTTTTTT
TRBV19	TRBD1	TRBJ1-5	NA	CASSPRTGGTNNQPQHF	TGTGCCAGTAGTCCGCGGACAGGGGGCACTAACAATCAGCCCCAGCATTTT
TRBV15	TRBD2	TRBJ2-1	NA	CATSDPSGYNEQFF	TGTGCCACCAGCGACCCTAGCGGTTACAATGAGCAGTTCTTC